Each of the 21 T cell receptor beta chains below was sequenced from the same sample in a study of Graves' ophthalmopathy and Graves' hyperthyroidism. Beta-chain TCR CDR3 regions were amplified from RNA transcripts. The first-round RT-PCR employed HTBI primers together with the Qiagen OneStep RT-PCR kit. A multiplex PCR was then performed as the second round. In TCRdb, the multiplex PCR reads were re-called with MiXCR into one record per CDR3 protein. The data show about 740,000 distinct CDR3 sequences, with 40% seen just once and 40% to 45% held by the top ten. Material: peripheral blood. These receptors all stem from an adult man with Graves' ophthalmopathy.

The chain uses TRBV28 and TRBJ2-5, with D perhaps TRBD1 (5 bases). This CDR3 has 14 amino acids. Germline V gives CDR1 MDHEN, CDR2 SYDVKM. The germline V and J ends were trimmed by 7 bases and 5 bases, with 17 bases remaining between them. CDR3 coding DNA: TGTGCCAGCAAAAGACAGACCCCAGGGGAGACCCAGTACTTC. Translation: CASKRQTPGETQYF.

The V and J genes are TRBV29-1 and TRBJ1-2, with D possibly matching TRBD1 (5 bases). The V and J ends lost 3 bases and 4 bases respectively, with 15 bases between them. This CDR3 region has 14 residues. Germline V gives CDR1 SQVTM, CDR2 ANQGSEA. Written as DNA, the CDR3 is TGCAGCGTTGACAGGGTTGGCACCGGCTATGGCTACACCTTC. Its protein product is CSVDRVGTGYGYTF.

This clonotype turned up a few times. The chain is built from TRBV2 and TRBJ1-2, with 10 bases identical to TRBD1. J was trimmed by 3 bases and V by 5 bases; bases with no gene match: 12. The CDR3 covers 17 residues. Germline lookup yields CDR1 SNHLY and CDR2 FYNNEI. The CDR3 loop is CASSYSKTGGIDYGYTF. Here the CDR3 DNA reads TGTGCCAGCAGTTACAGTAAGACAGGGGGCATCGACTATGGCTACACCTTC.

This chain joins TRBV7-9 and TRBJ2-6, with 8 positions matching TRBD1. CDR1 and CDR2 (germline): SEHNR, FQNEAQ (reference sequence). The CDR3 is 14 residues long. V was clipped by 5 bases and J by 6 bases; unmatched bases: 3. Written as DNA, the CDR3 is TGTGCCAGCAGCGGTCAGGGGGCGGCCAACGTCCTGACTTTC. This sequence encodes CASSGQGAANVLTF.

This chain connects TRBV9 to TRBJ1-1; D may be TRBD1 (5 bases). With 1 base removed from V and 9 bases from J, the gap between germline ends came to 16 bases. The CDR3 contains 14 residues. Germline CDR1 SGDLS, CDR2 YYNGEE. The CDR3 sequence: CASSVTQGSTQAFF. The DNA for the CDR3 is TGTGCCAGCAGCGTAACCCAGGGCTCTACTCAAGCTTTCTTT. The full variable domain, in which reference TRBV9 and TRBJ1-1 provide the parts outside the CDR3, is DSGVTQTPKHLITATGQRVTLRCSPRSGDLSVYWYQQSLDQGLQFLIQYYNGEERAKGNILERFSAQQFPDLHSELNLSSLELGDSALYFCASSVTQGSTQAFFGQGTRLTVV.

This clonotype was seen a few times. This chain uses TRBV3-1 with TRBJ1-2; D remains ambiguous. Germline lookup yields CDR1 LGHDT and CDR2 YNNKEL (reference sequence). V lost 9 bases to trimming and J lost 2 bases, with 10 bases between them. The CDR3 runs 12 residues. The CDR3 nucleotides are TGTGCCAGTTTTGAAGGGAACTATGGCTACACCTTC. Its protein product is CASFEGNYGYTF.

This clonotype occurred many times. The rearrangement uses TRBV10-3 and TRBJ2-5, with D tentatively TRBD1 (6 bases). Germline V gene data show CDR1 as ENHRY and CDR2 as SYGVKD. V lost 11 bases and J lost 5, with 12 bases in between. This CDR3 has 11 residues. This CDR3 reads CASQGRETQYF. CDR3 bases: TGTGCCTCCCAGGGGCGGGAGACCCAGTACTTC.

Only a few counts were recorded for this clonotype. The chain couples TRBV5-4 to TRBJ2-7, with 10 positions matching TRBD1. Per germline, CDR1 SGHNT and CDR2 YYREEE (reference sequence). The V segment lost 4 bases and the J segment 4 bases; nucleotides outside the gene matches: 11. This CDR3 comprises 16 residues. The CDR3 here is CASSPTAKDRGYEQYF. CDR3 sequence (DNA): TGTGCCAGCAGCCCTACTGCAAAGGACAGGGGGTACGAGCAGTACTTC.

This clonotype was picked up many times. The rearrangement uses TRBV10-3 and TRBJ2-5; D possibly corresponds to TRBD2 (5 bases). Germline CDR1 and CDR2: ENHRY and SYGVKD. V was clipped by 2 bases and J by 3 bases, with 7 bases between them. The CDR3 has 13 amino acids. CDR3 bases: TGTGCCATCAGTGAGCACGGGAAAGAGACCCAGTACTTC. Amino acid sequence: CAISEHGKETQYF.

This clonotype was seen only once. The V call is TRBV7-9, the J call TRBJ2-1; 8 nucleotides match TRBD2. Trimming removed 0 bases from V and 6 bases from J; junction bases left unmatched: 7. Germline V gene lookup returns CDR1 SEHNR and CDR2 FQNEAQ (reference sequence). CDR3 length equals 16 residues. CDR3 bases: TGTGCCAGCAGCTTAGCGAGCGGCGCGGGGGGCAATGAGCAGTTCTTC. Protein sequence: CASSLASGAGGNEQFF.

This clonotype was seen once. The V and J genes are TRBV7-9 and TRBJ2-2; D is uncertain. The germline V and J ends were trimmed by 2 bases and 0 bases, with 13 bases remaining between them. Per the germline V gene, CDR1 is SEHNR and CDR2 is FQNEAQ (reference sequence). This CDR3 spans 17 amino acids. The CDR3 coding sequence is TGTGCCAGCAGCTTAACGTGGACCGTTTCGAACACCGGGGAGCTGTTTTTT. This codes for CASSLTWTVSNTGELFF.

This clonotype was observed once. The junction departs from germline at one end; a sequencing error may be responsible. The CDR3 DNA follows: TGTGCCAGCAGTTACTCGAACCAGCAAACCTACGAGCAGTACTTC. This encodes CASSYSNQQTYEQYF. This chain uses TRBV10-2 with TRBJ2-7; D gene uncertain. The CDR3 runs 15 residues. The V gene's germline CDR1 is WSHSY and CDR2 SAAADI.

V and J are TRBV2 and TRBJ2-7, with no clear D. V was clipped by 4 bases and J by 2 bases, with 12 bases between them. Looked up from germline, CDR1 is SNHLY and CDR2 is FYNNEI. This CDR3 region has 14 residues. DNA of the CDR3: TGTGCCAGCAGTGGGGCATACGATACCTACGAGCAGTACTTC. Its protein is CASSGAYDTYEQYF.

The rearrangement uses TRBV7-9 and TRBJ2-7; D is perhaps TRBD2 (6 bases). The CDR3 extends over 14 amino acids. Germline values: CDR1 SEHNR, CDR2 FQNEAQ (reference sequence). V was trimmed by 3 bases and J by 5 bases, leaving 14 bases between them. Here the CDR3 DNA reads TGTGCCAGCAGCTTCGGGGGTTCGCTCAACGAGCAGTACTTC. Its translation is CASSFGGSLNEQYF.

With respect to this clonotype: The junction departs from the called germline gene at one end, perhaps through a read error. The chain has TRBV10-3 and TRBJ2-2; 13 bases match TRBD2. Germline CDR1 is ENHRY and CDR2 is SYGVKD. This CDR3 contains 18 residues. CDR3 sequence: CASSPWTSGGTNTGELFF. CDR3 coding DNA: TGTGCCAGCAGTCCTTGGACTAGCGGGGGAACGAACACCGGGGAGCTGTTTTTT.

The chain joins TRBV11-1 to TRBJ2-3; no clear D gene. The V gene lost 1 base and the J gene lost 4 bases, with 9 bases spanning the gap. This CDR3 is built from 14 residues. The germline V gene has CDR1 SGHAT and CDR2 FQDESV (reference sequence). CDR3 region: CASSLDAGPDTQYF. The CDR3 DNA follows: TGTGCCAGCAGCTTAGACGCCGGCCCAGATACGCAGTATTTT.

This clonotype has a handful of counts. This chain links TRBV6-4 with TRBJ2-5, with no clear D. Trimming stripped 3 bases from V and 3 bases from J, with 11 bases between. Germline CDR1 reads MRHNA; CDR2 reads SNTAGT. The CDR3 covers 14 residues. The CDR3 spells CASSEPGREETQYF. CDR3 nucleotides: TGTGCCAGCAGTGAACCCGGACGGGAAGAGACCCAGTACTTC.

V gene TRBV2 combines with J gene TRBJ1-2, with 10 bases matching TRBD1. V dropped 10 bases and J dropped 8; count of bases not matched to a gene: 10. The CDR3 has 13 residues. Germline V lookup: CDR1 SNHLY, CDR2 FYNNEI. CDR3 loop: CATRGQGFSGYTF. DNA of the CDR3: TGTGCCACAAGGGGACAGGGGTTTTCAGGCTACACCTTC.

The chain carries TRBV2 and TRBJ2-7; no reliable D call. The CDR3 sequence is 12 residues long. In germline, CDR1 is SNHLY, CDR2 FYNNEI. Between the trimmed V and J ends, which lost 8 bases and 4 bases, there was a span of 12 bases. The chain's CDR3 is CASRRSLYEQYF. DNA for the CDR3: TGTGCCAGCCGTCGATCTTTGTACGAGCAGTACTTC.

To note about this clonotype: This may stem from a read error, because a much larger clone lies one nucleotide away. Since no conserved phenylalanine or tryptophan closes the CDR3, a read error is the likely cause. This rearrangement joins TRBV7-9 to TRBJ2-6; D gene unclear. Trimming removed 3 bases at V and 0 bases at J, with 9 bases between. CDR1 and CDR2 from the germline V gene are SEHNR and FQNEAQ (reference sequence). There are 16 residues in the CDR3. For the CDR3, the DNA is TGTGCCAGCAGCTTCGTACGGACCTCTGGGGCCAACGTCCTGACTTTA. It specifies CASSFVRTSGANVLTL.

The gene calls are TRBV15 and TRBJ1-1; 8 positions agree with TRBD1. CDR1 LNHNV and CDR2 YYDKDF come from the germline V gene (reference sequence). The CDR3 is 15 amino acids. The junction had 9 bases not matched to a gene; V was cut back by 8 bases and J by 1 base. CDR3 nucleotide sequence: TGTGCCACCGCACAGGGGGGCATCGGGAACACTGAAGCTTTCTTT. Its protein is CATAQGGIGNTEAFF. Looking up the rest from reference TRBV15 and TRBJ1-1 gives the full variable domain: DAMVIQNPRYQVTQFGKPVTLSCSQTLNHNVMYWYQQKSSQAPKLLFHYYDKDFNNEADTPDNFQSRRPNTSFCFLDIRSPGLGDTAMYLCATAQGGIGNTEAFFGQGTRLTVV.